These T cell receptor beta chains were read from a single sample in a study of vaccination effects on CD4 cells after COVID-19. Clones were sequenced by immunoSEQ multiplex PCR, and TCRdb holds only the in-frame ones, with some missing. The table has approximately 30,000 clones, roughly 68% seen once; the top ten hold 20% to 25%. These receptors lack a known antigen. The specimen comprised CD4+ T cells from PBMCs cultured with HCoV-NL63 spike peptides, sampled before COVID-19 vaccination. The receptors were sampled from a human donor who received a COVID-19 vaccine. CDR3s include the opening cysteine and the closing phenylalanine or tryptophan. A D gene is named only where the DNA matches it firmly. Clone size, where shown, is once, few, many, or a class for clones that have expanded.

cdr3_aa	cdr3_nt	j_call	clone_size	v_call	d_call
CASSLHWTGHGSGELFF	TGCGCCAGCAGCCTTCATTGGACAGGCCACGGGAGCGGGGAGCTGTTTTTT	TRBJ2-2	few	TRBV4-3	-
CATGQGSGNTIYF	TGTGCCACCGGACAGGGCTCTGGAAACACCATATATTTT	TRBJ1-3	-	TRBV10-3	TRBD1
CASRTGQGSEKLFF	TGTGCCAGCAGGACCGGACAGGGGAGTGAAAAACTGTTTTTT	TRBJ1-4	-	TRBV2	TRBD1
CASSTGELFF	TGTGCCAGCAGCACCGGGGAGCTGTTTTTT	TRBJ2-2	-	TRBV7-9	-
CASSRSASTDTQYF	TGTGCCAGCAGTCGTTCGGCTAGCACAGATACGCAGTATTTT	TRBJ2-3	-	TRBV6-5	-
CASSPLAGAGEQYF	TGTGCCAGCAGCCCACTAGCGGGAGCTGGGGAGCAGTACTTC	TRBJ2-7	-	TRBV7-2	TRBD2
CASSPPPPHSGYTF	TGTGCCAGCAGCCCTCCTCCTCCCCATTCAGGCTACACCTTC	TRBJ1-2	few	TRBV7-9	-
CASSRPRTSNGGSYEQYF	TGTGCCAGCAGCCGTCCCAGGACCTCCAATGGTGGGTCCTACGAGCAGTACTTC	TRBJ2-7	-	TRBV7-9	-
CASKEGASTEAFF	TGTGCCAGCAAAGAGGGGGCGAGCACTGAAGCTTTCTTT	TRBJ1-1	-	TRBV7-3	TRBD1
CASKGSVGYSNQPQHF	TGTGCCAGCAAAGGGTCTGTCGGGTATAGCAATCAGCCCCAGCATTTT	TRBJ1-5	-	TRBV2	-
CASSPLTGSGTEAFF	TGCGCCAGCAGCCCACTGACAGGGTCGGGCACTGAAGCTTTCTTT	TRBJ1-1	-	TRBV5-1	TRBD1
CASREDGSYEQYF	TGTGCCAGCAGGGAGGACGGCTCCTACGAGCAGTACTTC	TRBJ2-7	large	TRBV2	-
CASSPPGESDTQYF	TGTGCCAGCAGTCCGCCGGGGGAATCAGATACGCAGTATTTT	TRBJ2-3	once	TRBV28	-
CASSLAMGGQAAFF	TGTGCCAGCAGCTTAGCGATGGGTGGTCAAGCAGCTTTCTTT	TRBJ1-1	-	TRBV7-2	-
CASSSFGGLHVF	TGCGCCAGCAGCTCGTTTGGGGGACTCCACGTCTTC	TRBJ2-7	-	TRBV4-1	-
CASSPSASNTGELFF	TGTGCCAGCAGCCCCTCGGCGTCGAACACCGGGGAGCTGTTTTTT	TRBJ2-2	-	TRBV3-1/TRBV3-2	-
CASSQDVDRDYEQYF	TGTGCCAGCAGCCAAGATGTGGACAGGGACTACGAGCAGTACTTC	TRBJ2-7	-	TRBV3-1/TRBV3-2	TRBD1
CASSPSGLSTDTQYF	TGTGCCAGCAGCCCGAGCGGGCTCAGCACAGATACGCAGTATTTT	TRBJ2-3	-	TRBV3-1/TRBV3-2	-
CASSPLGGFGSYNEQFF	TGTGCCAGCAGCCCCCTGGGCGGCTTTGGGTCCTACAATGAGCAGTTCTTC	TRBJ2-1	-	TRBV3-1/TRBV3-2	-
CASSQEWTANTEAFF	TGCGCCAGCAGCCAAGAGTGGACAGCGAACACTGAAGCTTTCTTT	TRBJ1-1	-	TRBV4-1	-
CASKRTASQETQYF	TGTGCCAGCAAACGGACAGCCAGCCAAGAGACCCAGTACTTC	TRBJ2-5	-	TRBV2	-
CASASQGTQYF	TGTGCCAGCGCCTCACAGGGCACGCAGTATTTT	TRBJ2-3	-	TRBV2	-
CASRASGVTDTQYF	TGTGCCAGCAGGGCTAGCGGGGTCACAGATACGCAGTATTTT	TRBJ2-3	-	TRBV6-5	TRBD2
CASSLTQGSNTEAFF	TGTGCCAGCAGCCTCACTCAGGGATCGAACACTGAAGCTTTCTTT	TRBJ1-1	large	TRBV6-4	-
CASSPPGGGLRGYTF	TGTGCCAGCAGCCCCCCCGGAGGGGGGCTAAGGGGCTACACCTTC	TRBJ1-2	once	TRBV7-9	-
CASSLTNYEQYF	TGTGCCAGCAGCCTGACAAACTACGAGCAGTACTTC	TRBJ2-7	-	TRBV7-2	-
CASSSSGQGAEQPQHF	TGTGCCAGCAGTTCCTCCGGACAGGGGGCGGAACAGCCCCAGCATTTT	TRBJ1-5	few	TRBV28	TRBD1
CSASNLYGYTF	TGCAGTGCTAGCAACCTCTATGGCTACACCTTC	TRBJ1-2	-	TRBV20-1	-
CASGDLLEGTGELFF	TGTGCCAGCGGGGACCTATTGGAGGGCACCGGGGAGCTGTTTTTT	TRBJ2-2	-	TRBV6-5	-
CASSQEPRALSGYTF	TGCGCCAGCAGCCAAGAACCCCGCGCATTGAGTGGCTACACCTTC	TRBJ1-2	-	TRBV4-3	-
CASSELRGRSGEQYF	TGTGCCAGCAGTGAACTCAGGGGCCGAAGTGGCGAGCAGTACTTC	TRBJ2-7	-	TRBV6-1	-
CASSRRTEVNTGELFF	TGTGCCAGTAGTCGACGGACTGAAGTGAACACCGGGGAGCTGTTTTTT	TRBJ2-2	few	TRBV19	-
CATSREAGVSYEQYF	TGTGCCACCAGCAGGGAGGCGGGAGTCTCGTACGAGCAGTACTTC	TRBJ2-7	-	TRBV15	TRBD2
CASSLRTGEGGYTF	TGTGCCAGCAGCCTCAGGACAGGGGAGGGTGGCTACACCTTC	TRBJ1-2	-	TRBV5-6	TRBD1
CASSKRQDSEQYF	TGTGCCAGTAGTAAACGACAGGATTCGGAGCAGTACTTC	TRBJ2-7	-	TRBV19	-
CASSLGVRGDKHTQYF	TGCGCCAGCAGCTTGGGGGTTAGAGGGGACAAACATACGCAGTATTTT	TRBJ2-3	-	TRBV5-1	-